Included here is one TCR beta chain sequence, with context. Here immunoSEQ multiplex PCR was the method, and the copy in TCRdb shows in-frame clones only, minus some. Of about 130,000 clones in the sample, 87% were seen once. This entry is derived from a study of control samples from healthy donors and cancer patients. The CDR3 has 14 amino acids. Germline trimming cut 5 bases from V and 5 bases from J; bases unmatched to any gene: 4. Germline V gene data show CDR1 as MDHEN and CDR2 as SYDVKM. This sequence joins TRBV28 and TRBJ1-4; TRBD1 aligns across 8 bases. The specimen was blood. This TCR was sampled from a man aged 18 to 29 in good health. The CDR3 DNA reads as TGTGCCAGCAGTGCGGGACAGGAAAATGAAAAACTGTTTTTT. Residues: CASSAGQENEKLFF.